Each of the 10 T cell receptor beta chains below was sequenced from the same sample in a study of cytomegalovirus exposure and HLA in healthy donors. The primer mix had 60 Vbeta and 13 Jbeta primers. Assay used: immunoSEQ multiplex PCR; TCRdb lists only in-frame clones, some missing. The sample carries some 150,000 clones, around 82% recorded once. Sequenced material: PBMCs. These receptors originate from a man aged 18 to 29 in good health and CMV-seropositive.

V gene TRBV11-3 combines with J gene TRBJ2-2; 10 nucleotides match TRBD2. With V trimmed by 1 base and J by 3 bases, 5 bases remained unmatched. Germline V gene sequence: CDR1 SGHNT, CDR2 YENEEA. The CDR3 totals 17 residues. This CDR3 reads CASSLGTTSGHTGELFF. The DNA of the CDR3 is TGTGCCAGCAGCTTAGGGACGACTAGCGGGCACACCGGGGAGCTGTTTTTT.

This chain links TRBV4-1 with TRBJ2-6; D is undetermined. Trimming removed 0 bases at V and 0 bases at J, with 15 bases between. The CDR3 is 19 residues long. From germline, CDR1 is MGHRA and CDR2 YSYEKL. The CDR3 region is CASSQEPVALFSGANVLTF. The CDR3, as DNA: TGCGCCAGCAGCCAAGAACCAGTCGCCTTATTCTCTGGGGCCAACGTCCTGACTTTC.

This clone appeared a single time. The CDR3 nucleotides read TGCGCCAGCAGCTTCGGCAGGGGGACAGGAAATGCTGGAAACACCATATATTTT. Translating it yields CASSFGRGTGNAGNTIYF. This rearrangement joins TRBV5-1 to TRBJ1-3; TRBD1 matches at 8 bases. The length of the CDR3 is 18 residues. Germline assignment: CDR1 SGHRS and CDR2 YFSETQ. After removal of 2 bases from V and 2 bases from J, the junction contained 12 bases not matched to a gene.

This chain connects TRBV28 to TRBJ2-5; D possibly corresponds to TRBD2 (6 bases). The CDR3 has 11 amino acids. CDR1 and CDR2 from the germline V gene are MDHEN and SYDVKM. In nucleotides, the CDR3 is TGTGCTTCGGGACTGGGGGAGACCCAGTACTTC. The encoded protein is CASGLGETQYF. Full variable domain (rest looked up from reference TRBV28 and TRBJ2-5): DVKVTQSSRYLVKRTGEKVFLECVQDMDHENMFWYRQDPGLGLRLIYFSYDVKMKEKGDIPEGYSVSREKKERFSLILESASTNQTSMYLCASGLGETQYFGPGTRLLVL.

This clone was found once. CDR3 DNA sequence: TGTGCCACGTTAAGCGGGTCAGATACGCAGTATTTT. It translates to CATLSGSDTQYF. The V and J genes are TRBV19 and TRBJ2-3, with a weak D call TRBD2 (6 bases). CDR3 length equals 12 residues. The germline V gene encodes CDR1 LNHDA and CDR2 SQIVND (reference sequence). Trimming stripped 10 bases from V and 4 bases from J, with 12 bases between.

The J gene is TRBJ2-7, the V gene TRBV10-3, with 11 bases fitting TRBD1. The CDR3 consists of 14 residues. Looked up from germline, CDR1 is ENHRY and CDR2 is SYGVKD. Trimming at V came to 3 bases and at J to 7 bases, leaving 5 bases not matched to a gene. CDR3 residues: CAISEGTGGLEQYF. In DNA form, the CDR3 reads TGTGCCATCAGTGAAGGGACAGGGGGGTTGGAGCAGTACTTC.

Only one count was recorded for this clone. The V gene is TRBV19, the J gene TRBJ1-3, with TRBD1 matching 8 bases. The CDR3 totals 14 residues. Germline CDR1 is LNHDA and CDR2 is SQIVND (reference sequence). The junction had 4 bases not matched to a gene; V was cut back by 7 bases and J by 2 bases. In DNA, the CDR3 is TGTGCCAGTATCGACAGGGGAGCTGGAAACACCATATATTTT. Its translation: CASIDRGAGNTIYF.

The chain combines TRBV28 with TRBJ2-7; 11 bases match TRBD1. Germline loops: CDR1 MDHEN, CDR2 SYDVKM. The trim removed 2 bases at V and 4 bases at J, leaving 7 bases unmatched. The CDR3 consists of 16 residues. This chain's CDR3 is CASSLVGQGALYEQYF. As DNA, the CDR3 is TGTGCCAGCAGTTTAGTCGGACAGGGGGCTTTATACGAGCAGTACTTC.

The chain carries TRBV6-1 and TRBJ1-5, with unresolved D. This CDR3 is 12 amino acids long. V gave up 6 bases and J gave up 7 bases, with 10 bases separating them. Per the germline V gene, CDR1 is MNHNS and CDR2 is SASEGT. DNA for the CDR3: TGTGCCAGCAGAGTAGCGGAACAGCCCCAGCATTTT. Translating it yields CASRVAEQPQHF.

The sample holds a few counts of this clone. The V gene is TRBV29-1, the J gene TRBJ2-1, with TRBD2 matching over 10 bases. V lost 7 bases and J lost 4; bases outside the gene matches: 7. The CDR3 is made up of 14 amino acids. Per germline, CDR1 SQVTM and CDR2 ANQGSEA. For the CDR3, the DNA is TGCAGCGCCGAGACTAGCGGGTTTTACAATGAGCAGTTCTTC. Translation gives CSAETSGFYNEQFF.